Below are 14 T cell receptor beta chains sequenced from a single sample in a study of identical twins. TCRdb reanalysed the 5' RACE reads using MiXCR and keeps one entry per CDR3 protein. Of about 490,000 distinct CDR3 sequences in the sample, 13% to 15% were seen once. This sample also appeared in a second study, on yellow fever vaccine responses in identical twins.

The sample consisted of CD4+ T cells sorted from blood. Receptors originate from a young woman in good health.

CDR3 in DNA: TGTGCCTGCTGTTTGGGGCTAGCGGGACCCACGGGCACAGATACGCAGTATTTT. Its protein is CACCLGLAGPTGTDTQYF. This chain links TRBV3-1 with TRBJ2-3, with 9 bases that match TRBD2. The CDR3 contains 18 residues. The germline CDR1 and CDR2 sequences are LGHDT and YNNKEL (reference sequence). V gave up 11 bases and J gave up 1 base; unmatched junction bases: 19.

The sample holds a few counts of this clonotype. V usage is TRBV12-3 or TRBV12-4 and J usage is TRBJ2-2, with 7 bases identical to TRBD2. V lost 5 bases, J lost 0 bases, and 6 bases stayed unmatched. This CDR3 comprises 16 residues. For the CDR3, the DNA is TGTGCCAGCAGTATTAGCGGGCCCTCGAACACCGGGGAGCTGTTTTTT. It encodes CASSISGPSNTGELFF.

In regard to this clonotype: A much larger clone sits a single nucleotide away, making a read error possible. The chain employs TRBV12-3 or TRBV12-4 and TRBJ2-1; 7 nucleotides align to TRBD1. Near its end, the DNA agrees better with TRBJ2-7, so the J call may be wrong. The CDR3 consists of 18 residues. DNA of the CDR3: TGTGCCAGCAGTTTCACGTTGCGGCTAGGGGGCCCTTACAATGAGCAGTACTTC. As protein: CASSFTLRLGGPYNEQYF.

V usage is TRBV5-1 and J usage is TRBJ2-3; either TRBD1 or TRBD2 may supply D (5 bases each). The CDR3 contains 15 residues. V was shortened by 4 bases and J by 2 bases, with 14 bases between the two germline ends. Germline CDR1 reads SGHRS; CDR2 reads YFSETQ. CDR3 DNA: TGCGCCAGCAGCCCGAGGGGCCACTACACAGATACGCAGTATTTT. This gives the protein CASSPRGHYTDTQYF.

The chain couples TRBV7-9 to TRBJ2-1; no definite D call. Germline V gene sequence: CDR1 SEHNR, CDR2 FQNEAQ (reference sequence). The germline V and J ends were trimmed by 5 bases and 8 bases, with 10 bases remaining between them. This CDR3 comprises 12 residues. CDR3 residues: CASSKDAYEQFF. DNA of the CDR3: TGTGCCAGCAGCAAGGACGCCTATGAGCAGTTCTTC. The full variable domain, in which reference TRBV7-9 and TRBJ2-1 provide the parts outside the CDR3, is DTGVSQNPRHKITKRGQNVTFRCDPISEHNRLYWYRQTLGQGPEFLTYFQNEAQLEKSRLLSDRFSAERPKGSFSTLEIQRTEQGDSAMYLCASSKDAYEQFFGPGTRLTVL.

In its sample, this clonotype was seen a few times. The DNA of the CDR3 is TGTGCCAGCAAAGGGGGCAGGGACACCTACGAGCAGTACTTC. Its protein is CASKGGRDTYEQYF. V usage is TRBV25-1 and J usage is TRBJ2-7, with 7 bases lining up with TRBD1. This CDR3 comprises 14 residues. Per the germline V gene, CDR1 is MGHDK and CDR2 is SYGVNS. Trimming at V came to 7 bases and at J to 2 bases, leaving 8 bases not matched to a gene.

This chain joins TRBV5-1 and TRBJ2-7; tentative D call: TRBD1 (6 bases). The germline V and J ends were trimmed by 3 bases and 6 bases, with 13 bases remaining between them. CDR1 and CDR2 from the germline V gene are SGHRS and YFSETQ. The CDR3 has 13 residues. The CDR3: CASSSGVSGEQYV. Here the CDR3 DNA reads TGCGCCAGCAGCTCAGGGGTCTCAGGCGAGCAGTACGTC.

This clonotype is a singleton in its sample. The V call is TRBV9, the J call TRBJ2-7; either TRBD1 or TRBD2 may supply D (7 bases each). Germline CDR1 is SGDLS and CDR2 is YYNGEE. Trimming took 4 bases from V and 3 from J, leaving 17 bases between them. The CDR3 sequence is 15 residues long. CDR3 in amino acids: CASSLGGGSFYEQYF. Here the CDR3 DNA reads TGTGCCAGCAGCCTAGGGGGCGGGAGCTTCTACGAGCAGTACTTC.

J is TRBJ1-2 and V is TRBV3-1, with a possible D match to TRBD1 (6 bases). CDR3 length equals 15 residues. V lost 4 bases and J 3 bases, leaving 15 bases between the germline ends. The germline CDR1 and CDR2 sequences are LGHDT and YNNKEL (reference sequence). CDR3 DNA: TGTGCCAGCAGCCCAGGGACAAGGGAGTACTATGGCTACACCTTC. Its protein is CASSPGTREYYGYTF.

This clonotype was counted between two and nine times. The V and J genes are TRBV9 and TRBJ2-2, with 8 bases lining up with TRBD2. CDR3 length equals 15 residues. Germline CDR1 SGDLS, CDR2 YYNGEE. Germline trimming cut 2 bases from V and 3 bases from J; bases unmatched to any gene: 3. This CDR3 reads CASSVTSGHTGELFF. The DNA of the CDR3 is TGTGCCAGCAGCGTTACTAGCGGCCACACCGGGGAGCTGTTTTTT.

This clonotype was seen at least ten times. The J gene is TRBJ2-1, the V gene TRBV20-1; perhaps TRBD2 as D (7 bases). V gave up 0 bases and J gave up 3 bases, with 12 bases separating them. The CDR3 runs 15 residues. CDR1 and CDR2 from the germline V gene are DFQATT and SNEGSKA (reference sequence). The chain's CDR3 is CSAREGRGIYNEQFF. The CDR3 nucleotides are TGCAGTGCTAGAGAGGGGAGGGGGATCTACAATGAGCAGTTCTTC.

The sample holds one count of this clonotype. J is TRBJ1-1 and V is TRBV20-1; D call uncertain. Trimming removed 5 bases at V and 3 bases at J, with 13 bases between. Germline-derived CDR1 and CDR2 are DFQATT and SNEGSKA (reference sequence). The CDR3 runs 13 residues. The CDR3 DNA follows: TGCAGTGCTGGTGGACTGCCCTACACTGAAGCTTTCTTT. This encodes CSAGGLPYTEAFF.

This clonotype was seen a handful of times. This chain links TRBV29-1 with TRBJ2-5, with 9 bases identical to TRBD1. After removal of 7 bases from V and 3 bases from J, the junction contained 15 bases not matched to a gene. CDR3 length: 16 residues. CDR1 and CDR2 from the germline V gene are SQVTM and ANQGSEA. The CDR3 DNA is TGCAGCGCGCGAGGACAGGGGAATTTGCGGGAAGAGACCCAGTACTTC. Protein: CSARGQGNLREETQYF.

In its sample, this clonotype was seen once. The chain is built from TRBV20-1 and TRBJ2-1; 9 nucleotides agree with TRBD2. The CDR3 sequence is 14 residues long. Trimming cost V 3 bases and J 8 bases; bases outside gene matches: 8. Germline V CDR1 and CDR2: DFQATT, SNEGSKA (reference sequence). The CDR3 loop is CSARSGSGSDEQFF. CDR3 bases: TGCAGTGCTAGGTCGGGTAGCGGGAGTGATGAGCAGTTCTTC.